This entry lists 5 T cell receptor beta chains sequenced from one sample in a study of regulatory dendritic cells for organ transplantation. Method: immunoSEQ multiplex PCR; TCRdb's copy keeps in-frame clones and lacks some. The table lists 9,500 to 15,000 clones, roughly 60% of them singletons. Sorted T cells were CFSE-labeled and cultured 5 days with allogeneic regulatory or mature dendritic cells at 1:10. Antigens of these TCRs are unknown. Sequencing was carried out using naive CD8+ T cells from blood cultured with dendritic cells. The sample's subset: CD45RA+ naive T cells. All receptors come from a human donor in good health.

This clone was seen a few times. V is TRBV7-9 and J is TRBJ1-1, with a tentative D call TRBD1 (5 bases). Per germline, CDR1 SEHNR and CDR2 FQNEAQ (reference sequence). Trimming stripped 2 bases from V and 2 bases from J, with 9 bases between. This CDR3 contains 14 residues. CDR3 sequence: CASSLWDFNTEAFF. The CDR3 region has the DNA TGTGCCAGCAGCTTATGGGACTTTAACACTGAAGCTTTCTTT.

This clone was observed a handful of times. The gene calls are TRBV10-3 and TRBJ1-6, with 8 bases aligning to TRBD1. The V gene end was trimmed by 3 bases and the J gene end by 14 bases; junction bases not matched to a gene: 12. The CDR3 consists of 15 residues. In germline, CDR1 is ENHRY, CDR2 SYGVKD. CDR3 bases: TGTGCCATCAGTGATCCACAGGGGGGCCAAGGAACCCTCCACTTT. Translating it yields CAISDPQGGQGTLHF.

The J gene is TRBJ1-5, the V gene TRBV5-6; D not certain. Trimming took off 3 bases at V and 4 bases at J, with 5 bases between the two ends. CDR1 is SGHDT, CDR2 YYEEEE, per germline. This CDR3 comprises 12 residues. In DNA form, the CDR3 reads TGTGCCAGCAGCTCAAAAAATCAGCCCCAGCATTTT. Its translation: CASSSKNQPQHF.

The V call is TRBV7-9, the J call TRBJ1-1; D call uncertain. This CDR3 comprises 19 residues. V lost 1 base to trimming and J lost 0 bases, with 21 bases between them. Germline CDR1 reads SEHNR; CDR2 reads FQNEAQ (reference sequence). The CDR3 region has the DNA TGTGCCAGCAGCTTAGAGTGGTCGGAATACGGGTCGCTGAACACTGAAGCTTTCTTT. Translated, it gives CASSLEWSEYGSLNTEAFF.

The chain recombines TRBV5-4 with TRBJ1-2, with 10 bases that match TRBD1. With 0 bases clipped from V and 8 bases from J, the junction kept 4 bases outside the gene matches. The germline gives CDR1 SGHNT, CDR2 YYREEE (reference sequence). This CDR3 contains 14 residues. CDR3 in DNA: TGTGCCAGCAGCTTGGGGGGGACAGGGGACGGCTACACCTTC. Amino acids: CASSLGGTGDGYTF.